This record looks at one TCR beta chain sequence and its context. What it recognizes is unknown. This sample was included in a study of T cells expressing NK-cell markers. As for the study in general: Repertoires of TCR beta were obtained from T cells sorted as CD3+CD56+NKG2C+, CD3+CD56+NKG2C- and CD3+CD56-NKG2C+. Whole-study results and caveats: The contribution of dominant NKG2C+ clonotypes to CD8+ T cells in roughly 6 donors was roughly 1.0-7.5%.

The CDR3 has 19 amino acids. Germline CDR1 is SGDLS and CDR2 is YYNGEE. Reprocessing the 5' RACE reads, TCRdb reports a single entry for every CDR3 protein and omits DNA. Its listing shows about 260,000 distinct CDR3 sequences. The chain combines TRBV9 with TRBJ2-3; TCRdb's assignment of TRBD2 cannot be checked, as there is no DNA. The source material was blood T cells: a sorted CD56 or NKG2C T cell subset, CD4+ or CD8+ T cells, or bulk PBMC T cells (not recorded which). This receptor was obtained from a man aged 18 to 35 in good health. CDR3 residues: CASSAPSGRAYRGADTQYF.